The 3 T cell receptor beta chains given below trace back to one sample, sequenced in a study of graft-versus-host responses after intestinal transplantation (dated by TCRdb to about 2021). Library prep was done by the immunoSEQ multiplex PCR assay. TCRdb provides this immuneACCESS table in a form limited to in-frame rearrangements. Some clones are lacking; in checked studies, under half of them reflect an unresolved V gene, and why the rest are absent is not known. The sample table lists roughly 8,700 clones, about a third of them with a count of one. Just over 2% of the sample is held by the ten biggest clonotypes. Per the publication, the time point label means: cells obtained before transplantation from donor or recipient. In the mixed lymphocyte reactions, some 200,000 CFSE-labeled pre-transplant responders were plated with some 200,000 irradiated violet-dye-labeled stimulators and cultured for roughly six days.

This specimen consisted of alloreactive CD8+ T cells from a mixed lymphocyte reaction culture, obtained before intestinal transplant. Read against the paper, the sample's cell subset or site label means: CFSE-low proliferating T cells sorted from roughly six-day pre-transplant mixed lymphocyte reaction (GvH or HvG direction). Every receptor here comes from a human patient who received an intestinal transplant.

V gene TRBV7-6 combines with J gene TRBJ2-7; tentatively, D is TRBD1 (6 bases). V was clipped by 5 bases and J by 6 bases, with 17 bases between them. The CDR3 runs 14 residues. From germline, CDR1 is SGHVS and CDR2 FNYEAQ. This CDR3 reads CASSPGQTKGEQYF. The CDR3 DNA is TGTGCCAGCAGCCCGGGACAAACGAAGGGCGAGCAGTACTTC.

Relative to its sample, this clone is medium-sized (0.01 to 0.1%). The CDR3 reads CASSWPGQYGYTF. CDR3 sequence (DNA): TGTGCCAGCAGCTGGCCGGGACAGTATGGCTACACCTTC. The chain employs TRBV21-1 and TRBJ1-2; the D call TRBD1 from the table was never checked on the DNA. TRBV21-1 is labeled a pseudogene. The CDR3 loop spans 13 amino acids.

The chain combines TRBV27 with TRBJ1-2; possibly TRBD1 for D (6 bases). The V end lost 6 bases, the J end lost 4 bases, and 15 bases lay between the germline ends. CDR1 and CDR2 (germline): MNHEY, SMNVEV (reference sequence). The CDR3 runs to 14 residues. This chain's CDR3 is CASRLHGQPYGYTF. The CDR3 coding sequence is TGTGCCAGCAGGTTACACGGACAGCCCTATGGCTACACCTTC.